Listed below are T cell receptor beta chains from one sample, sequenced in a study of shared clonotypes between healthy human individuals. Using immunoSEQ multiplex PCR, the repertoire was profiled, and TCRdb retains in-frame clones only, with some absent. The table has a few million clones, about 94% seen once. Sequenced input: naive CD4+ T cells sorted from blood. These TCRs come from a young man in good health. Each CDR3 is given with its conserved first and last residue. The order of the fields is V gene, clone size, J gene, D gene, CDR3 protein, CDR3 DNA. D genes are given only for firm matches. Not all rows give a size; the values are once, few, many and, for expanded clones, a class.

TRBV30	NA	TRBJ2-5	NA	CAWSGGAGETQYF	TGTGCCTGGAGTGGGGGTGCGGGGGAGACCCAGTACTTC
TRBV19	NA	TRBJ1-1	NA	CASSIDRVTVGFMNTEAFF	TGTGCCAGTAGTATAGATCGCGTAACAGTGGGGTTTATGAACACTGAAGCTTTCTTT
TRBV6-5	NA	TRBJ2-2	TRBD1	CASSYYRGPGTGELFF	TGTGCCAGCAGTTACTACAGGGGGCCAGGGACCGGGGAGCTGTTTTTT
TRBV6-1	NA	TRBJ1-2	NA	CASRAGSGKDYGYTF	TGTGCCAGCAGAGCGGGATCCGGGAAGGACTATGGCTACACCTTC
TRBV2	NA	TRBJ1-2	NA	CASSEEAGGGYGYTF	TGTGCCAGCAGTGAAGAGGCCGGGGGCGGCTATGGCTACACCTTC
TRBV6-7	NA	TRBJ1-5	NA	CASSYSRLRRDNQPQHF	TGTGCCAGCAGTTACTCGAGGCTACGGAGGGACAATCAGCCCCAGCATTTT
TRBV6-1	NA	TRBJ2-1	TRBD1	CASSQQGAVYNEQFF	TGTGCCAGCAGTCAGCAGGGGGCAGTCTACAATGAGCAGTTCTTC
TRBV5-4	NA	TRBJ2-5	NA	CASSLDVLETQYF	TGTGCCAGCAGCTTGGATGTCCTGGAGACCCAGTACTTC
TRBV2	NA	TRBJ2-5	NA	CASSRDGRKAQYF	TGTGCCAGCAGTAGGGACGGAAGGAAAGCCCAGTACTTC
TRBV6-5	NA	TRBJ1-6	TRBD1	CASSQDRVRSSPLHF	TGTGCCAGCAGCCAGGACAGGGTGAGAAGTTCACCCCTCCACTTT
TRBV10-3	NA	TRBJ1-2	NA	CAITRTAEANYGYTF	TGTGCCATCACCCGGACGGCTGAAGCTAACTATGGCTACACCTTC
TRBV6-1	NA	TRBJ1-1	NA	CASSEARGNTEAFF	TGTGCCAGCAGTGAAGCCCGGGGGAACACTGAAGCTTTCTTT
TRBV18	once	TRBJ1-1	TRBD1	CASSRGQTNTEAFF	TGTGCCAGCTCAAGGGGACAGACGAACACTGAAGCTTTCTTT
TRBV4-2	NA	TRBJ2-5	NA	CASSLLRGQGETQYF	TGTGCCAGCAGCCTATTACGGGGTCAAGGGGAGACCCAGTACTTC
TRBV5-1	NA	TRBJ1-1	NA	CASSLAGHPPNTEAFF	TGCGCCAGCAGCTTGGCGGGACACCCACCGAACACTGAAGCTTTCTTT
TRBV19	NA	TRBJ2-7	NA	CASSPGTYREQYF	TGTGCCAGTAGTCCCGGGACTTACCGGGAGCAGTACTTC
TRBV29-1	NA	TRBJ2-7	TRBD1	CSAGQGAWEQYF	TGCAGCGCTGGACAGGGGGCTTGGGAGCAGTACTTC
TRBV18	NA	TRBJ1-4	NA	CASSPAINEKLFF	TGTGCCAGCTCACCGGCCATAAACGAAAAACTGTTTTTT
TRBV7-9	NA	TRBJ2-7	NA	CASSLGFWDTSYEQYF	TGTGCCAGCAGCTTAGGTTTTTGGGACACATCCTACGAGCAGTACTTC
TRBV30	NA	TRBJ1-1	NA	CAWSVRLNTEAFF	TGTGCCTGGAGTGTACGGCTGAACACTGAAGCTTTCTTT
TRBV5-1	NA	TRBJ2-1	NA	CASSLGAGLTINEQFF	TGCGCCAGCAGCTTGGGTGCCGGGTTGACGATTAATGAGCAGTTCTTC
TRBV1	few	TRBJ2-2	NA	CTSSQSGRGRLSGELFF	TGCACCAGCAGCCAATCTGGCCGTGGCAGGTTATCCGGGGAGCTGTTTTTT
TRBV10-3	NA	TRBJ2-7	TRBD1	CATDRGGSYEQYF	TGTGCCACCGACAGGGGGGGCTCCTACGAGCAGTACTTC
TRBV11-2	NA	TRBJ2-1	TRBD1	CASSSSDRGGSYNEQFF	TGTGCCAGCAGCTCCTCGGACAGGGGGGGCTCCTACAATGAGCAGTTCTTC
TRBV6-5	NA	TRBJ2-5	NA	CASSPRKVTQETQYF	TGTGCCAGCAGCCCACGGAAAGTCACCCAAGAGACCCAGTACTTC
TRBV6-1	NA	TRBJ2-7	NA	CASSEAPDSSYEQYF	TGTGCCAGCAGTGAAGCGCCCGACAGCTCCTACGAGCAGTACTTC
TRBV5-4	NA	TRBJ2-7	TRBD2	CASSLENRGDEQYF	TGTGCCAGCAGCTTGGAAAATCGGGGGGACGAGCAGTACTTC
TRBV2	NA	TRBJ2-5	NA	CASSQRLTGETQYF	TGTGCCAGCAGTCAGCGCCTAACGGGAGAGACCCAGTACTTC
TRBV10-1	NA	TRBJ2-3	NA	CASTAGTQDTQYF	TGCGCCAGCACAGCCGGGACCCAAGATACGCAGTATTTT
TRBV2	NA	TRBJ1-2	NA	CASSEAQGSYGYTF	TGTGCCAGCAGTGAAGCGCAGGGGTCCTATGGCTACACCTTC
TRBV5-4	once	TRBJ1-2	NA	CASSLAEAVYGYTF	TGTGCCAGCAGCTTGGCCGAGGCGGTTTATGGCTACACCTTC
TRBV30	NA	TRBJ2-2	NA	CAWRGSANTGELFF	TGTGCCTGGAGGGGCAGCGCGAACACCGGGGAGCTGTTTTTT
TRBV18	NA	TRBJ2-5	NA	CASSPGSRETQYF	TGTGCCAGCTCACCAGGGTCTAGGGAGACCCAGTACTTC
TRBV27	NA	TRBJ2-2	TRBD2	CASSSGLAGVGGELFF	TGTGCCAGCAGTTCCGGACTAGCGGGAGTCGGCGGGGAGCTGTTTTTT
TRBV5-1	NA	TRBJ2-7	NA	CASKRDNSYEQYF	TGCGCCAGCAAGCGGGACAACTCCTACGAGCAGTACTTC
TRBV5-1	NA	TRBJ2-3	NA	CASSSGGLDTQYF	TGCGCCAGCAGCTCGGGTGGTTTGGATACGCAGTATTTT
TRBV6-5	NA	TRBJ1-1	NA	CASSRSVENTEAFF	TGTGCCAGCAGCCGTTCGGTCGAGAACACTGAAGCTTTCTTT
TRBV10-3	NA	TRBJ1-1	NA	CAISADPGGSAFF	TGTGCCATCAGTGCAGACCCTGGAGGTTCGGCTTTCTTT
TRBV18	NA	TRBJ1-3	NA	CASSPIEDTGNTIYF	TGTGCCAGCTCACCAATAGAGGACACTGGAAACACCATATATTTT
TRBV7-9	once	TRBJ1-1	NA	CASSLEGGGAFF	TGTGCCAGCAGCTTAGAGGGGGGAGGAGCTTTCTTT
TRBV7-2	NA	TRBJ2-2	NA	CASSLLLGVAGELFF	TGTGCCAGCAGCTTATTATTGGGGGTCGCCGGGGAGCTGTTTTTT